These T cell receptor beta chains were read from a single sample in a study of technical replicates of blood from a few donors. The method was immunoSEQ multiplex PCR; TCRdb's version includes in-frame clones alone and lacks a portion of them. Counted here are just under 100,000 clones, around 95% occurring once; the ten biggest clones make up around 0.21%. Sequencing was performed on T cells isolated from PBMCs. The receptors shown here come from a human donor in good health. The CDR3 runs from the conserved cysteine through the conserved F or W. Each record gives: V gene, CDR3 protein.

TRBV10-1	CASSDGAGGTDTQYF
TRBV10-2	CASSESGSSGGDDEQFF
TRBV7-2	CASSQGTANTGELFF
TRBV6-5	CASSAGVYGYTF
TRBV14	CASRGTGEQTGELFF
TRBV18	CASSPTNNQPQHF
TRBV5-4	CASSSQGRSNEKLFF
TRBV21-1	CASSKAWPADYSNQPQHF
TRBV25-1	CASSEWGDSNQPQHF
TRBV19	CASSIKQNTGELFF
TRBV13	CASSPLGGQGNTDHEQYF
TRBV28	CASSPSRTPSPETQYF
TRBV7-6	CASSLTRASGNTIYF
TRBV27	CASPHRGFYEQYF
TRBV6-1	CASSISRLANYGYTF
TRBV11-1	CASTRMTGRETQYF
TRBV14	CASSLVFYNEQFF
TRBV2	CASLLTGSTTEAFF
TRBV4-1	CASSLRTASNTGELFF
TRBV30	CAWRSSSYEQYF
TRBV9	CASREQGNYGYTF
TRBV7-9	CASSLTSGAETQYF
TRBV5-1	CASSLTTGAIYGYTF
TRBV6-1	CASSEARGFNRNTGELFF
TRBV11-3	CASSPRLGDTQYF
TRBV5-4	CASSLVAGSTDTQYF
TRBV7-6	CASSSGLAGGELFF
TRBV4-1	CASSQERETQYF
TRBV5-1	CASSTSGSLGETQYF
TRBV6-1	CASRKSSYNEQFF
TRBV4-1	CASSQVGRGVETQYF
TRBV4-1	CASSQASTGSGGTQYF
TRBV5-8	CASSLLLAGYNEQFF
TRBV5-4	CASSLAGFTEAFF
TRBV18	CASRRGRSPPYNEQFF
TRBV9	CASSAGLADRNEQFF
TRBV6-5	CASSYSVGNGELFF